The rows below give T cell receptor beta chains drawn from one sample of a study of beta chain features in type 1 diabetes. The data were produced by immunoSEQ multiplex PCR, yet TCRdb's version contains in-frame clones alone and is incomplete. The sample shows roughly 47,000 clones, around 40% of them seen only once. The specimen sequenced was stem cell memory CD4+ T cells from blood. Receptor source: a man aged 25-45 years with type 1 diabetes. The CDR3 runs from the conserved cysteine through the conserved F or W. D genes are given only for firm matches. Clone size, where shown, is once, few, many, or a class for clones that have expanded.

clone_size: -; j_call: TRBJ2-7; d_call: -; v_call: TRBV11-2; cdr3_aa: CASSLVSGSSYEQYF; cdr3_nt: TGTGCCAGCAGCTTAGTTAGCGGTAGCTCCTACGAGCAGTACTTC
clone_size: few; j_call: TRBJ2-7; d_call: TRBD1; v_call: TRBV7-8; cdr3_aa: CASSRSQGQFYEQYF; cdr3_nt: TGTGCCAGCAGCCGTTCCCAGGGACAGTTCTACGAGCAGTACTTC
clone_size: -; j_call: TRBJ2-7; d_call: -; v_call: TRBV19; cdr3_aa: CASSLQESYEQYF; cdr3_nt: TGTGCCAGTAGTCTACAGGAGTCCTACGAGCAGTACTTC
clone_size: few; j_call: TRBJ2-7; d_call: TRBD2; v_call: TRBV4-3; cdr3_aa: CASSQDGRLAGWGEQYF; cdr3_nt: TGCGCCAGCAGCCAAGACGGCAGACTAGCGGGATGGGGCGAGCAGTACTTC
clone_size: -; j_call: TRBJ2-7; d_call: -; v_call: TRBV28; cdr3_aa: CASSLGRPSPYEQYF; cdr3_nt: TGTGCCAGCAGTTTAGGCAGGCCTAGCCCCTACGAGCAGTACTTC
clone_size: -; j_call: TRBJ2-6; d_call: -; v_call: TRBV27; cdr3_aa: CASSPQMAGANVLTF; cdr3_nt: TGTGCCAGCAGTCCACAAATGGCCGGGGCCAACGTCCTGACTTTC
clone_size: -; j_call: TRBJ1-4; d_call: -; v_call: TRBV7-8; cdr3_aa: CASSLAWTVNEKLFF; cdr3_nt: TGTGCCAGCAGCTTAGCCTGGACAGTTAATGAAAAACTGTTTTTT
clone_size: -; j_call: TRBJ2-7; d_call: -; v_call: TRBV6-6; cdr3_aa: CASTLTNREKQYF; cdr3_nt: TGTGCCAGCACCCTAACAAATCGGGAGAAGCAGTACTTC
clone_size: few; j_call: TRBJ2-5; d_call: -; v_call: TRBV7-2; cdr3_aa: CASSVSTMETQYF; cdr3_nt: TGTGCCAGCAGCGTCAGTACGATGGAGACCCAGTACTTC
clone_size: -; j_call: TRBJ2-2; d_call: -; v_call: TRBV7-2; cdr3_aa: CASRSQGHTGELFF; cdr3_nt: TGTGCCAGCAGATCCCAGGGGCACACCGGGGAGCTGTTTTTT
clone_size: -; j_call: TRBJ2-3; d_call: -; v_call: TRBV28; cdr3_aa: CASGGNTDTQYF; cdr3_nt: TGTGCCAGCGGGGGGAACACAGATACGCAGTATTTT
clone_size: -; j_call: TRBJ2-7; d_call: TRBD2; v_call: TRBV2; cdr3_aa: CASNRRLAGDYEQYF; cdr3_nt: TGTGCCAGCAACCGGAGACTAGCGGGAGACTACGAGCAGTACTTC
clone_size: -; j_call: TRBJ2-3; d_call: TRBD1; v_call: TRBV5-1; cdr3_aa: CASSPGTATDTQYF; cdr3_nt: TGCGCCAGCAGCCCTGGGACAGCCACAGATACGCAGTATTTT
clone_size: -; j_call: TRBJ2-1; d_call: TRBD2; v_call: TRBV10-3; cdr3_aa: CAISESGEGYNEQFF; cdr3_nt: TGTGCCATCAGTGAGTCGGGGGAGGGGTACAATGAGCAGTTCTTC
clone_size: -; j_call: TRBJ1-1; d_call: TRBD1; v_call: TRBV6-5; cdr3_aa: CASSGRTGTPEAFF; cdr3_nt: TGTGCCAGCAGTGGTCGGACAGGGACCCCTGAAGCTTTCTTT
clone_size: few; j_call: TRBJ2-1; d_call: TRBD2; v_call: TRBV2; cdr3_aa: CASSGTTRGNEQFF; cdr3_nt: TGTGCCAGCAGTGGGACTACGCGGGGGAATGAGCAGTTCTTC
clone_size: once; j_call: TRBJ2-1; d_call: -; v_call: TRBV6-5; cdr3_aa: CASRGSYNEQFF; cdr3_nt: TGTGCCAGCAGAGGGAGCTACAATGAGCAGTTCTTC
clone_size: -; j_call: TRBJ1-1; d_call: -; v_call: TRBV7-9; cdr3_aa: CASSLSWQAFF; cdr3_nt: TGTGCCAGCAGCTTAAGTTGGCAAGCTTTCTTT
clone_size: -; j_call: TRBJ1-5; d_call: -; v_call: TRBV10-3; cdr3_aa: CAISDGSPPQHF; cdr3_nt: TGTGCCATCAGTGACGGGTCCCCTCCCCAGCATTTT
clone_size: -; j_call: TRBJ2-3; d_call: TRBD2; v_call: TRBV18; cdr3_aa: CASSLRTSGTDTQYF; cdr3_nt: TGTGCCAGCTCACTGAGGACTAGTGGCACAGATACGCAGTATTTT
clone_size: few; j_call: TRBJ2-5; d_call: -; v_call: TRBV20-1; cdr3_aa: CSALLQTQYF; cdr3_nt: TGCAGTGCCCTATTGCAGACCCAGTACTTC